The rows below give T cell receptor beta chains drawn from one sample of a study of blood T cell repertoires in COVID-19. The table came from immunoSEQ multiplex PCR; TCRdb's copy has only in-frame clones and leaves some out. The sample holds 130,000 to 150,000 clones, roughly 81% seen once. The sample taken for sequencing was peripheral blood. The receptors come from a human donor with acute or convalescent COVID-19. The donor label of this sample is uncertain. Each CDR3 is given with its conserved first and last residue. The D gene is left open where the match is weak. Clone size is stated in some rows and not others, as once, few, many or a class when expanded.

>NA|TRBV4-3|TRBJ2-1|TRBD1
CASSQMGTGSWGAYNEQFF
TGCGCCAGCAGCCAGATGGGGACAGGGTCCTGGGGGGCCTACAATGAGCAGTTCTTC
>once|TRBV24-1|TRBJ2-1|TRBD1
CATSDLGQGAPYNEQFF
TGTGCCACCAGTGATTTAGGACAGGGGGCCCCCTACAATGAGCAGTTCTTC
>NA|TRBV27|TRBJ2-2|TRBD2
CASSFIAPGLANTGELFF
TGTGCCAGCAGTTTCATCGCTCCGGGACTAGCGAACACCGGGGAGCTGTTTTTT
>NA|TRBV5-1|TRBJ2-2|NA
CASSLFSRQGTGELFF
TGCGCCAGCAGCTTGTTCTCTCGGCAGGGGACCGGGGAGCTGTTTTTT
>few|TRBV2|TRBJ1-2|NA
CASSLGSQGGYTF
TGTGCCAGCAGTTTAGGGAGTCAGGGGGGCTACACCTTC
>NA|TRBV12-5|TRBJ1-1|NA
CASGLTPFRVDRAFF
TGTGCTAGTGGTTTGACACCGTTTCGGGTCGATAGGGCTTTCTTT
>NA|TRBV11-2|TRBJ2-5|TRBD2
CASSLDLAGGPFWETQYF
TGTGCCAGCAGCTTAGATTTGGCGGGGGGGCCGTTTTGGGAGACCCAGTACTTC
>once|TRBV7-2|TRBJ2-2|NA
CASSLSLGNTGELFF
TGTGCCAGCAGCTTAAGCCTAGGGAACACCGGGGAGCTGTTTTTT
>once|TRBV18|TRBJ2-7|TRBD2
CASSRDPGGYEQYF
TGTGCCAGCTCAAGGGACCCGGGGGGCTACGAGCAGTACTTC
>NA|TRBV7-6|TRBJ2-1|TRBD2
CASSSLAGVVYNEQFF
TGTGCCAGCAGCTCGTTAGCGGGGGTCGTCTACAATGAGCAGTTCTTC
>NA|TRBV7-2|TRBJ2-3|TRBD2
CASSLIAGDSTDTQYF
TGTGCCAGCAGCTTAATTGCGGGGGACAGCACAGATACGCAGTATTTT
>NA|TRBV4-3|TRBJ1-2|TRBD1
CASSQDPIQGNYGYTF
TGCGCCAGCAGCCAAGACCCTATACAGGGGAACTATGGCTACACCTTC
>NA|TRBV18|TRBJ2-2|NA
CASSPNSGELFF
TGTGCCAGCTCACCCAACTCCGGGGAGCTGTTTTTT
>NA|TRBV19|TRBJ2-3|TRBD1
CASSIGTGTDTQYF
TGTGCCAGTAGTATTGGGACAGGGACAGATACGCAGTATTTT
>once|TRBV30|TRBJ1-1|NA
CAWSVALTAEAFF
TGTGCCTGGAGTGTAGCTCTGACAGCTGAAGCTTTCTTT
>NA|TRBV5-4|TRBJ1-4|NA
CASSFRGVDEKLFF
TGTGCCAGCAGCTTCAGGGGAGTGGATGAAAAACTGTTTTTT
>NA|TRBV7-2|TRBJ2-7|NA
CASSLSPLRASSSYEQYF
TGTGCCAGCAGCTTAAGTCCTTTGCGGGCTTCAAGCTCCTACGAGCAGTACTTC
>NA|TRBV6-2/TRBV6-3|TRBJ1-5|NA
CASSYSQQGSQPQHF
TGTGCCAGCAGTTACTCGCAACAGGGTTCCCAGCCCCAGCATTTT
>NA|TRBV4-3|TRBJ1-3|NA
CASSQDLGFGNTIYF
TGCGCCAGCAGCCAAGACTTGGGCTTTGGAAACACCATATATTTT
>few|TRBV15|TRBJ1-4|NA
CATSRDSSEKLFF
TGTGCCACCAGCAGAGACTCGAGTGAAAAACTGTTTTTT
>NA|TRBV25-1|TRBJ1-5|NA
CASSEGSGFNQPQHF
TGTGCCAGCAGTGAAGGTTCGGGTTTCAATCAGCCCCAGCATTTT
>once|TRBV7-2|TRBJ1-2|TRBD1
CASSVGQGAVYGYTF
TGTGCCAGCAGCGTAGGACAGGGGGCTGTCTATGGCTACACCTTC
>NA|TRBV5-1|TRBJ2-1|TRBD1
CASTLAGGTYNEQFF
TGCGCCAGCACCCTTGCAGGGGGAACCTACAATGAGCAGTTCTTC
>NA|TRBV9|TRBJ1-1|NA
CASSAQGKAFF
TGTGCCAGCAGCGCCCAGGGAAAAGCTTTCTTT
>NA|TRBV19|TRBJ2-7|NA
CASSVTGFQSYEQYF
TGTGCCAGTAGCGTTACAGGGTTTCAGTCCTACGAGCAGTACTTC
>NA|TRBV19|TRBJ1-3|TRBD1
CASSMHRTGAGNTIYF
TGTGCCAGTAGTATGCACCGGACAGGGGCTGGAAACACCATATATTTT
>NA|TRBV29-1|TRBJ1-2|TRBD1
CSVDRQGTNYGYTF
TGCAGCGTCGACCGACAGGGGACAAACTATGGCTACACCTTC
>NA|TRBV29-1|TRBJ1-2|NA
CSVEEGGWGYTF
TGCAGCGTTGAAGAAGGGGGTTGGGGCTACACCTTC
>NA|TRBV19|TRBJ1-4|TRBD1
CASRLQGVEKLFF
TGTGCCAGTAGGTTACAGGGGGTAGAAAAACTGTTTTTT
>NA|TRBV10-3|TRBJ1-3|NA
CAINAGAGNTIYF
TGTGCCATCAACGCAGGGGCTGGAAACACCATATATTTT
>NA|TRBV6-6|TRBJ1-6|TRBD1
CASGGWDSSSPLHF
TGTGCCAGCGGGGGGTGGGACAGCTCTTCACCCCTCCACTTT
>NA|TRBV27|TRBJ2-5|NA
CASETAVVAPHGETQYF
TGTGCCAGCGAGACCGCGGTGGTCGCCCCCCACGGGGAGACCCAGTACTTC
>NA|TRBV5-1|TRBJ1-4|TRBD1
CASSMEQGAWEKLFF
TGCGCCAGCAGCATGGAACAGGGGGCTTGGGAAAAACTGTTTTTT
>NA|TRBV5-1|TRBJ2-1|TRBD2
CASSLVPAGSSYNEQFF
TGCGCCAGCAGCTTGGTCCCAGCGGGGAGCTCCTACAATGAGCAGTTCTTC
>NA|TRBV7-9|TRBJ1-2|TRBD1
CASSLEAGGGYGYTF
TGTGCCAGCAGCTTAGAGGCAGGGGGCGGCTATGGCTACACCTTC
>once|TRBV5-4|TRBJ2-3|NA
CASSPVGLEGTDTQYF
TGTGCCAGCAGCCCGGTAGGACTCGAAGGCACAGATACGCAGTATTTT
>NA|TRBV6-5|TRBJ1-5|TRBD1
CASSSTGQGVGQPQHF
TGTGCCAGCAGTTCGACGGGACAGGGGGTCGGACAGCCCCAGCATTTT
>NA|TRBV9|TRBJ2-2|NA
CASTGHPNTGELFF
TGTGCCAGCACAGGACACCCGAACACCGGGGAGCTGTTTTTT
>NA|TRBV11-3|TRBJ2-2|NA
CASSPRGAGELFF
TGTGCCAGCAGCCCCAGGGGAGCCGGGGAGCTGTTTTTT
>few|TRBV24-1|TRBJ2-5|TRBD1
CATSFGTGGLEETQYF
TGTGCCACCAGTTTTGGGACAGGGGGCCTAGAAGAGACCCAGTACTTC
>NA|TRBV3-1/TRBV3-2|TRBJ1-1|NA
CASSQDASGNTEAFF
TGTGCCAGCAGCCAAGATGCTAGCGGGAACACTGAAGCTTTCTTT
>NA|TRBV7-2|TRBJ2-5|TRBD2
CASRSSGRAGGETQYF
TGTGCCAGCAGATCTAGCGGGAGGGCAGGAGGAGAGACCCAGTACTTC
>NA|TRBV7-8|TRBJ1-4|TRBD1
CASSLSDRGQFYEKLFF
TGTGCCAGCAGCTTATCGGACAGGGGGCAGTTTTATGAAAAACTGTTTTTT
>NA|TRBV19|TRBJ2-7|NA
CASSTVGTGGQYF
TGTGCCAGTAGTACGGTCGGGACTGGGGGGCAGTACTTC
>NA|TRBV2|TRBJ2-7|TRBD1
CARQGAREQYF
TGTGCCAGACAGGGGGCGCGCGAGCAGTACTTC
>NA|TRBV19|TRBJ1-3|TRBD1
CASSRTGTGNTIYF
TGTGCCAGTAGCAGGACAGGAACTGGAAACACCATATATTTT
>NA|TRBV24-1|TRBJ2-3|TRBD1
CATSEVSGTGGGFGTQYF
TGTGCCACCAGTGAAGTTTCCGGGACAGGGGGCGGTTTTGGTACGCAGTATTTT
>NA|TRBV19|TRBJ1-2|NA
CASSIRLVGGNYGYTF
TGTGCCAGTAGTATTCGTCTCGTTGGGGGGAACTATGGCTACACCTTC
>NA|TRBV2|TRBJ1-1|NA
CASSGLTGNTEAFF
TGTGCCAGCAGTGGGTTAACAGGAAACACTGAAGCTTTCTTT
>NA|TRBV19|TRBJ1-2|NA
CASSIRLSLGGNYGYTF
TGTGCCAGTAGTATCCGCCTATCGTTGGGGGGGAACTATGGCTACACCTTC
>NA|TRBV6-6|TRBJ1-4|NA
CASSYIGGANEKLFF
TGTGCCAGCAGTTACATAGGGGGGGCTAATGAAAAACTGTTTTTT
>NA|TRBV3-1/TRBV3-2|TRBJ2-3|TRBD2
CASSLGGGRFDTQYF
TGTGCCAGCAGCCTAGGCGGGGGGAGGTTTGATACGCAGTATTTT
>NA|TRBV4-3|TRBJ1-2|NA
CASSQARDTNYGYTF
TGCGCCAGCAGCCAAGCTCGGGACACCAACTATGGCTACACCTTC
>NA|TRBV11-3|TRBJ2-5|TRBD2
CASSLSGGAGETQYF
TGTGCCAGCAGCTTATCCGGGGGGGCGGGTGAGACCCAGTACTTC
>once|TRBV7-8|TRBJ2-7|TRBD2
CASSNMAGTSVYEQYF
TGTGCCAGCAGCAACATGGCCGGGACTAGCGTCTACGAGCAGTACTTC